Listed here is a single T cell receptor (beta chain). Each CDR3 protein is one row after TCRdb ran MiXCR on the RT-PCR reads. The sample includes fewer than 250,000 distinct CDR3 sequences, over 12% of them seen just once. The entry originates in a study of patients and donors after allogeneic stem cell transplantation. This receptor was taken from a human donor who was either an allogeneic HSCT recipient or a stem cell or donor lymphocyte infusion donor (not recorded which). It is not recorded whose cells these are; they may come from a transplant donor. Source material: blood, either unsorted or a sorted T cell fraction (not recorded which).

The DNA for the CDR3 is TGCAGCGTTGAAGACCCAGACAGTGACCCCTACGAGCAGTACTTC. It yields the protein CSVEDPDSDPYEQYF. The chain uses TRBV29-1 and TRBJ2-7; TRBD1 might be the D (5 bases). CDR1 SQVTM and CDR2 ANQGSEA come from the germline V gene. The ends were cut back, 0 bases at V and 2 bases at J, with 14 bases in the middle. The CDR3 has 15 residues.